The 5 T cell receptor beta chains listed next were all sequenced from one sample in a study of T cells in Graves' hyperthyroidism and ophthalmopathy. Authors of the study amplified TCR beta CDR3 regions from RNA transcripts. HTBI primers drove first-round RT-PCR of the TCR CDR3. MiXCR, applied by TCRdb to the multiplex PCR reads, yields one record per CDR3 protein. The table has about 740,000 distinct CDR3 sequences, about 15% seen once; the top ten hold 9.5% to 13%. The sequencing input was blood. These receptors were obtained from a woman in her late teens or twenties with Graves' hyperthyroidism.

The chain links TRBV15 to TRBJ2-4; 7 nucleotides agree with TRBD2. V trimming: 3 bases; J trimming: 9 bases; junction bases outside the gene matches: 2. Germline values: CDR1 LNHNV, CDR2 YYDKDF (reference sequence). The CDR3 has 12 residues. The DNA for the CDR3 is TGTGCCACCAGCAGGGGGGAGGGCATTCAGTACTTC. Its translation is CATSRGEGIQYF.

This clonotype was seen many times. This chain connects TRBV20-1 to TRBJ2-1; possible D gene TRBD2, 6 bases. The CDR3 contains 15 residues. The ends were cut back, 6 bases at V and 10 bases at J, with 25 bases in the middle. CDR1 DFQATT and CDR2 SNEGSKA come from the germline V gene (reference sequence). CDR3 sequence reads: CSALSRERVPREQFF. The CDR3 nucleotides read TGCAGTGCCTTATCTCGGGAGCGAGTCCCTCGCGAGCAGTTCTTC.

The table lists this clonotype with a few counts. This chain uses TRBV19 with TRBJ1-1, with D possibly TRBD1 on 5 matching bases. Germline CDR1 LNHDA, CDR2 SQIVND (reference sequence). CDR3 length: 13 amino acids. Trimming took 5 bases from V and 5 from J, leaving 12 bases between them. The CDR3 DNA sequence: TGTGCCAGTAGTTGGGGGTTTGGGACTGAAGCTTTCTTT. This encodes CASSWGFGTEAFF. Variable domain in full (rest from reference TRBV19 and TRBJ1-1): DGGITQSPKYLFRKEGQNVTLSCEQNLNHDAMYWYRQDPGQGLRLIYYSQIVNDFQKGDIAEGYSVSREKKESFPLTVTSAQKNPTAFYLCASSWGFGTEAFFGQGTRLTVV.

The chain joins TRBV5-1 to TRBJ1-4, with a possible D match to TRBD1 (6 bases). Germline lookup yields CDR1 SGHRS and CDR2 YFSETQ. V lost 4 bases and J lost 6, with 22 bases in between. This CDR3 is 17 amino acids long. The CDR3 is CASSPGDTNYGDEKLFF. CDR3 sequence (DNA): TGCGCCAGCAGCCCAGGGGATACCAACTACGGGGATGAAAAACTGTTTTTT.

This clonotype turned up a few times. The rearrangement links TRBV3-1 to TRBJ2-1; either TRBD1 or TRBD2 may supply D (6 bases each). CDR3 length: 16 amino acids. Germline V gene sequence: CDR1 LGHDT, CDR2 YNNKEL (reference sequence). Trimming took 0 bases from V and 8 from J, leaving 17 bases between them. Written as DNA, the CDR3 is TGTGCCAGCAGCCAAGAATCGGGGGCGGCCATCGATGAGCAGTTCTTC. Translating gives CASSQESGAAIDEQFF.